Reported below is one TCR beta chain. Its antigen is not identified. The data were obtained in a study of cytomegalovirus exposure and HLA in healthy donors. Study results and caveats: In vitro confirmation showed three CMV-associated chains to be CMV antigen specific. Because they were indistinguishable, some V segments, including TRBV6-2 and TRBV6-3, were excluded. Some TCR beta chains (roughly 150 of them) were listed as cytomegalovirus-associated. For most subjects, TCR beta sequences were reported to predict HLA-A and HLA-B alleles with accuracy.

Looked up from germline, CDR1 is SEHNR and CDR2 is FQNEAQ (reference sequence). The trim removed 4 bases at V and 3 bases at J, leaving 3 bases unmatched. The CDR3 runs 14 residues. Primers for the PCR totalled 60 Vbeta and 13 Jbeta. Using immunoSEQ multiplex PCR, the repertoire was profiled, and TCRdb retains in-frame clones only, with some absent. Seen here are tens of thousands of clones, 75% to 80% observed once, and the top ten hold more than 3.5%. The chain joins TRBV7-9 to TRBJ1-2, with 9 bases fitting TRBD1. This TCR came from a man aged 25-40 years in good health and CMV-seronegative. The sequenced material came from PBMCs. Written as DNA, the CDR3 is TGTGCCAGCAGCTCCCGGGACAGGGACTATGGCTACACCTTC. Residues: CASSSRDRDYGYTF.